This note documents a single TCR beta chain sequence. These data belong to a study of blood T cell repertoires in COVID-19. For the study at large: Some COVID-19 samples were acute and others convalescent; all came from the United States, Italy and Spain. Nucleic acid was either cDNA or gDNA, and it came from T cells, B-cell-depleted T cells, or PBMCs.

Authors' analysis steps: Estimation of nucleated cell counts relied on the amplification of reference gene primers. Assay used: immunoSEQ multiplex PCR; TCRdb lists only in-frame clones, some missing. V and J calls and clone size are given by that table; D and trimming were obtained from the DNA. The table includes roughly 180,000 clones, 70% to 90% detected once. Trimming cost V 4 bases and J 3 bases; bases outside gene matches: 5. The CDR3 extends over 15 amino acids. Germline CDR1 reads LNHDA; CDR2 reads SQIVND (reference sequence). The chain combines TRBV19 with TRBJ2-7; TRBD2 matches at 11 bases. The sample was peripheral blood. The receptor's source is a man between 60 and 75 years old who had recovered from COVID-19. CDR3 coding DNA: TGTGCCAGTAGTAGACTAGCGGGACCCGACTACGAGCAGTACTTC. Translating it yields CASSRLAGPDYEQYF. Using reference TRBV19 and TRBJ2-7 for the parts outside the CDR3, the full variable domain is DGGITQSPKYLFRKEGQNVTLSCEQNLNHDAMYWYRQDPGQGLRLIYYSQIVNDFQKGDIAEGYSVSREKKESFPLTVTSAQKNPTAFYLCASSRLAGPDYEQYFGPGTRLTVT.